This entry features one T cell receptor beta chain sequence. Only in-frame clones appear in the TCRdb table, and some are missing; sequencing was by immunoSEQ multiplex PCR. The sample lists about 120,000 clones; around 82% were seen once. Recruited during active infection, patients (from Seattle) were subsequently followed longitudinally. These data belong to a study of blood T cell repertoires in COVID-19. The CDR3 has 15 amino acids. V was clipped by 4 bases and J by 10 bases; unmatched bases: 12. Germline values: CDR1 MDHEN, CDR2 SYDVKM. The V call is TRBV28, the J call TRBJ2-1, with 8 bases lining up with TRBD1. This sequence originates from a man aged 25 to 40 with COVID-19, enrolled during active disease. The specimen sequenced was peripheral blood. CDR3 sequence: CASSSNFPGGGEQFF. The CDR3 DNA is TGTGCCAGCAGTTCTAATTTTCCAGGGGGCGGAGAGCAGTTCTTC.